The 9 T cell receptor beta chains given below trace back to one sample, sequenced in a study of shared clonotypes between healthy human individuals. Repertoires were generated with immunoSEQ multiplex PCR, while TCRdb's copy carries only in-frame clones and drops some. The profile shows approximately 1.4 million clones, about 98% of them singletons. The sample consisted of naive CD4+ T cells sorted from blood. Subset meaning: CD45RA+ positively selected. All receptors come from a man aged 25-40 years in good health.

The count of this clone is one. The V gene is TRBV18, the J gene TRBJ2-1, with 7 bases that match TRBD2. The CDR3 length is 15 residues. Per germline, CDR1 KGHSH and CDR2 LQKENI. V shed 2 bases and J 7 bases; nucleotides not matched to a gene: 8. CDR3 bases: TGTGCCAGCTCACCAAGTCGGCGGGGGAATAATGAGCAGTTCTTC. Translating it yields CASSPSRRGNNEQFF.

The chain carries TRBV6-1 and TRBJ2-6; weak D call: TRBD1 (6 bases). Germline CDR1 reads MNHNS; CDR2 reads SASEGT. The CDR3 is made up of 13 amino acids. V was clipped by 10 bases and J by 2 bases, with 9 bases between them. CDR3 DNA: TGTGCCAACGCAGGGGCTGGGGCCAACGTCCTGACTTTC. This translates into CANAGAGANVLTF.

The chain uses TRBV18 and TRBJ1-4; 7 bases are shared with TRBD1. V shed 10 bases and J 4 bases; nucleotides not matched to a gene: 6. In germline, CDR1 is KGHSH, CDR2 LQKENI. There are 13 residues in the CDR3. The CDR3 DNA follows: TGTGCCACCCGGGACAGCCTTAATGAAAAACTGTTTTTT. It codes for CATRDSLNEKLFF.

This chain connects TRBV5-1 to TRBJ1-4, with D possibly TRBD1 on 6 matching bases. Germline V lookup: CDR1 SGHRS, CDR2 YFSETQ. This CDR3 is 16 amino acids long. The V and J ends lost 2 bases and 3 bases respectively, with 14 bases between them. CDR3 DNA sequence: TGCGCCAGCAGCTTAAACACAGGGCTTGCTAATGAAAAACTGTTTTTT. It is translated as CASSLNTGLANEKLFF.

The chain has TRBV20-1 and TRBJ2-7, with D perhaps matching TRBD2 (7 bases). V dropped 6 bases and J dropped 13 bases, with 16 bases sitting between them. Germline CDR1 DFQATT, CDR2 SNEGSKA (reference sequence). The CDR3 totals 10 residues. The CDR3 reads CSANREGPYF. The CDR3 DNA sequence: TGCAGTGCCAACAGGGAGGGTCCCTACTTC.

CDR3 loop: CAISLRTGENTEAFF. For the CDR3, the DNA is TGTGCCATCAGTCTCCGGACAGGGGAAAACACTGAAGCTTTCTTT. The chain combines TRBV10-3 with TRBJ1-1, with 9 bases aligning to TRBD1. Germline V lookup: CDR1 ENHRY, CDR2 SYGVKD. Trimming took 5 bases from V and 2 from J; bases not matched to a gene: 6. The CDR3 length is 15 residues.

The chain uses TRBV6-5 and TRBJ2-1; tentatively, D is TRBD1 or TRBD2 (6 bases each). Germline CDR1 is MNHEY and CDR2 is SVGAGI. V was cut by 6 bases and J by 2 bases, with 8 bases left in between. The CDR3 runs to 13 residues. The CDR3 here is CASRRDTYNEQFF. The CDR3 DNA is TGTGCCAGCAGGCGGGACACCTACAATGAGCAGTTCTTC.

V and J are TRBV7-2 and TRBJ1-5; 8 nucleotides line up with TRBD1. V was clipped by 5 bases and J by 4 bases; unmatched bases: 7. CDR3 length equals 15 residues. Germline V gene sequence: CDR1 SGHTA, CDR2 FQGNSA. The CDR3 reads CASSIYRGGNQPQHF. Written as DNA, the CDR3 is TGTGCCAGCAGCATTTACAGGGGGGGGAATCAGCCCCAGCATTTT.

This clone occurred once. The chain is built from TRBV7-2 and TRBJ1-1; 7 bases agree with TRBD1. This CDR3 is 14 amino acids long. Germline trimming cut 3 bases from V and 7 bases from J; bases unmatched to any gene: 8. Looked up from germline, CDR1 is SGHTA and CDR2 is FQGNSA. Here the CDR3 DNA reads TGTGCCAGCAGCTTCGACAGGGTTATTATTGAAGCTTTCTTT. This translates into CASSFDRVIIEAFF.